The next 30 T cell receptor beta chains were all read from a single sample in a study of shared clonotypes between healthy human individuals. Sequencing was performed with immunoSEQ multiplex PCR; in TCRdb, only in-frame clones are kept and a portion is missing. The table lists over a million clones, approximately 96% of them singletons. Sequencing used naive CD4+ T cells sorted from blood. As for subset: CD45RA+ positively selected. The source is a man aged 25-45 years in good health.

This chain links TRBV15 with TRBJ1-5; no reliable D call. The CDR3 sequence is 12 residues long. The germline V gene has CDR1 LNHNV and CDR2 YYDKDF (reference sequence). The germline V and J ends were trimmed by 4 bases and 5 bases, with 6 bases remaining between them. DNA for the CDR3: TGTGCCACCAGCATCCCCCATCAGCCCCAGCATTTT. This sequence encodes CATSIPHQPQHF.

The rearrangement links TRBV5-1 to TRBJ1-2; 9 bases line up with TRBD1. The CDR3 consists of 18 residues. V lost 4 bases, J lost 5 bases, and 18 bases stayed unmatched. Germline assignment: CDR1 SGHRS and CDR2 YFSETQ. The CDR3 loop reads CASSLTGTGPSAPYGYTF. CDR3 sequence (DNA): TGCGCCAGCAGCCTAACCGGGACAGGGCCCTCCGCTCCTTATGGCTACACCTTC.

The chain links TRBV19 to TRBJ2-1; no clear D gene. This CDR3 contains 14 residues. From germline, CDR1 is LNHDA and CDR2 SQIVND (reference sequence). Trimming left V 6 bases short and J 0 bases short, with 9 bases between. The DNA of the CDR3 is TGTGCCAGTAGGGACGCCAGCTCCTACAATGAGCAGTTCTTC. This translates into CASRDASSYNEQFF.

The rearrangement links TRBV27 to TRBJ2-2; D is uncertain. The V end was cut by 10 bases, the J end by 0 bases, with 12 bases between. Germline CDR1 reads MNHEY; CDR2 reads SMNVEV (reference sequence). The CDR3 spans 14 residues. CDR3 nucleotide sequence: TGTGCCACCTGGCGCGCCACGAACACCGGGGAGCTGTTTTTT. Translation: CATWRATNTGELFF.

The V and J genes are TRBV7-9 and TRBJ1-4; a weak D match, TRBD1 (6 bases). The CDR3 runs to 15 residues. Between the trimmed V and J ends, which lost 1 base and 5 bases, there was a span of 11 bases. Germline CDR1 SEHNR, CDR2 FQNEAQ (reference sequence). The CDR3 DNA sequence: TGTGCCAGCAGCTTAGGGCAGGGGCCCAATGAAAAACTGTTTTTT. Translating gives CASSLGQGPNEKLFF.

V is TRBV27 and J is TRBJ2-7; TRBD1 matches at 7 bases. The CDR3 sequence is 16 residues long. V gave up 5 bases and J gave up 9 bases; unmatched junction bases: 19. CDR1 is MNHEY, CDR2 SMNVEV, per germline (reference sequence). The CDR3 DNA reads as TGTGCCAGCAGTACAAACTCCGGGACAGCCCTTTCTGTGCAGTACTTC. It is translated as CASSTNSGTALSVQYF.

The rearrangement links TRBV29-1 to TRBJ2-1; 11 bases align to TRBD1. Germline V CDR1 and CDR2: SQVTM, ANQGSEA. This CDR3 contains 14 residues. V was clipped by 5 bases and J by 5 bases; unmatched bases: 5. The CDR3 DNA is TGCAGCGTTCGGGACAGGGGGACTCACAATGAGCAGTTCTTC. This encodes CSVRDRGTHNEQFF.

CDR3 in DNA: TGTGCCAGCAGTTACTCTAGGAGCTATGGCTACACCTTC. Protein sequence: CASSYSRSYGYTF. This rearrangement joins TRBV6-5 to TRBJ1-2; D remains ambiguous. The CDR3 is 13 amino acids. The V end was cut by 0 bases, the J end by 4 bases, with 6 bases between. CDR1 MNHEY and CDR2 SVGAGI come from the germline V gene.

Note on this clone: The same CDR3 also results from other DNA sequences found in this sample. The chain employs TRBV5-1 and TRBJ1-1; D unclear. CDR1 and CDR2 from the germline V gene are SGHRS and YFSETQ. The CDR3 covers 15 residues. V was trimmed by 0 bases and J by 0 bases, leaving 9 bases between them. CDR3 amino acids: CASSLVGEMNTEAFF. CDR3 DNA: TGCGCCAGCAGCTTGGTTGGAGAGATGAACACTGAAGCTTTCTTT.

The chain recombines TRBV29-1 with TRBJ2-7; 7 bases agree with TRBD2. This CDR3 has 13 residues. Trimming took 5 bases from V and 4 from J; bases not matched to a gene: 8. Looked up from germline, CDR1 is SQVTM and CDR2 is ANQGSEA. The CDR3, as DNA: TGCAGCGTTCAACTAGCGATTCAATACGAGCAGTACTTC. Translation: CSVQLAIQYEQYF.

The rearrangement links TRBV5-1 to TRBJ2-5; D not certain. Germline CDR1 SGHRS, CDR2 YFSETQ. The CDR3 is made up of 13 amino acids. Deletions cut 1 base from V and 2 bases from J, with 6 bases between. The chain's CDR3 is CASSLLAQETQYF. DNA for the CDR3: TGCGCCAGCAGCTTGCTTGCTCAAGAGACCCAGTACTTC. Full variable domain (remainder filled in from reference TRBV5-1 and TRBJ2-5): KAGVTQTPRYLIKTRGQQVTLSCSPISGHRSVSWYQQTPGQGLQFLFEYFSETQRNKGNFPGRFSGRQFSNSRSEMNVSTLELGDSALYLCASSLLAQETQYFGPGTRLLVL.

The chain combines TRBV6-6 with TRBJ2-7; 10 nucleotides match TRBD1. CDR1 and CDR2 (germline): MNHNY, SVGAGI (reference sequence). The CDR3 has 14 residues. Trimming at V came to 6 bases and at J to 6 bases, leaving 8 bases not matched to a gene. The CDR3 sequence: CASSSGTGDGEQYF. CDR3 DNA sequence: TGTGCCAGCAGCTCCGGGACAGGGGATGGCGAGCAGTACTTC.

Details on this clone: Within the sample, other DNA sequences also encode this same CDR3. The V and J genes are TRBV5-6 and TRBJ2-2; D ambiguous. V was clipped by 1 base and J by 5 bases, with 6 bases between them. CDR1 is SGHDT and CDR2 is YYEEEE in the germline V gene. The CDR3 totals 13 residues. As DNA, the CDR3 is TGTGCCAGCAGCTTGAGGGCAACCGGGGAGCTGTTTTTT. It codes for CASSLRATGELFF.

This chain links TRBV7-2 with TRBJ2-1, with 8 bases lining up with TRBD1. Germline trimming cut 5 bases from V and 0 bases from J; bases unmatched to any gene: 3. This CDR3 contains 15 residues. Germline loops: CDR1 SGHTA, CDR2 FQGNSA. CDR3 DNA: TGTGCCAGCAGCCGCACAGGGGGCTCCTACAATGAGCAGTTCTTC. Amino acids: CASSRTGGSYNEQFF.

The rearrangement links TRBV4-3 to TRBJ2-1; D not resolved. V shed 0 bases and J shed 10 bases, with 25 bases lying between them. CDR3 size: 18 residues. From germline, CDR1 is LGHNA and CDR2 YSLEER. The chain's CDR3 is CASSQDPRRSPYGGEQFF. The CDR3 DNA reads TGCGCCAGCAGCCAAGACCCCAGGCGAAGCCCATACGGTGGGGAGCAGTTCTTC.

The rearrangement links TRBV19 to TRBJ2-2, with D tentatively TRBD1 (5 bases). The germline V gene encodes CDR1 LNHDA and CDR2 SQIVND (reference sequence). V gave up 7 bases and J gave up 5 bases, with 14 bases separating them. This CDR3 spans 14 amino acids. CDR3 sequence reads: CASTRQGWTGELFF. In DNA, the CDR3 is TGTGCCAGTACTCGCCAGGGATGGACCGGGGAGCTGTTTTTT.

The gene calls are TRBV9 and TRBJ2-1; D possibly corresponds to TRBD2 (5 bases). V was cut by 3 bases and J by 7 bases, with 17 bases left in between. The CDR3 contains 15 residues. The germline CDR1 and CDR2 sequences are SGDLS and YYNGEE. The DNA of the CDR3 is TGTGCCAGCAGCGCTCCGGGGAGTCTCCGAAATGAGCAGTTCTTC. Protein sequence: CASSAPGSLRNEQFF.

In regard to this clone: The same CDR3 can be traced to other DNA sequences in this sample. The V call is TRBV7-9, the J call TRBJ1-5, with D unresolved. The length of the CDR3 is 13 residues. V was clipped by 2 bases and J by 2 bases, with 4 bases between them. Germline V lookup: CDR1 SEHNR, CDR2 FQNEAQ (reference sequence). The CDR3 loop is CASSLTGNQPQHF. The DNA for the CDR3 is TGTGCCAGCAGCTTAACTGGCAATCAGCCCCAGCATTTT.

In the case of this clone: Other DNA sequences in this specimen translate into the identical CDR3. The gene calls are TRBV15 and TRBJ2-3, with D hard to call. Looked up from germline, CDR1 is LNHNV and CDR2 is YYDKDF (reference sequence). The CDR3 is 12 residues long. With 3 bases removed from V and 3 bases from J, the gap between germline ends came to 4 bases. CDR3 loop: CATSSGTDTQYF. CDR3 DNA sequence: TGTGCCACCAGCAGCGGAACAGATACGCAGTATTTT.

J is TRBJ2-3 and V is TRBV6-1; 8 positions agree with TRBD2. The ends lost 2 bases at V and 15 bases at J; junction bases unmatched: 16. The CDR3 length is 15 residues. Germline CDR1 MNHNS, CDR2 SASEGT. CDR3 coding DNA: TGTGCCAGCAGTGAAAATCTAGCGGGTGGAGGAGATGACTATTTT. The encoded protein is CASSENLAGGGDDYF.

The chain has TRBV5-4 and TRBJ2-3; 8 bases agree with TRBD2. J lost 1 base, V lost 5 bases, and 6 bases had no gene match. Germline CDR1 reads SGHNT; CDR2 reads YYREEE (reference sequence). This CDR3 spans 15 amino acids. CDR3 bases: TGTGCCAGCAGTTTTAGCGGGGTTCGCACAGATACGCAGTATTTT. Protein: CASSFSGVRTDTQYF.

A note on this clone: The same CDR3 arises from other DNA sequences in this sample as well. The CDR3 DNA sequence: TGTGCCAGCAGTTTGTCCAGAGGAGAGACCCAGTACTTC. Its protein is CASSLSRGETQYF. The chain is built from TRBV27 and TRBJ2-5; no clear D. Germline CDR1 reads MNHEY; CDR2 reads SMNVEV (reference sequence). This CDR3 has 13 residues. The V gene lost 3 bases and the J gene lost 4 bases, with 9 bases spanning the gap.

The CDR3 coding sequence is TGCGCCAGCAGCTTGGTGATGGGGGACACTGAAGCTTTCTTT. Translated: CASSLVMGDTEAFF. The chain recombines TRBV5-1 with TRBJ1-1; perhaps TRBD1 as D (5 bases). Trimming removed 0 bases at V and 3 bases at J, with 9 bases between. Germline V gene data show CDR1 as SGHRS and CDR2 as YFSETQ. The CDR3 is 14 residues long.

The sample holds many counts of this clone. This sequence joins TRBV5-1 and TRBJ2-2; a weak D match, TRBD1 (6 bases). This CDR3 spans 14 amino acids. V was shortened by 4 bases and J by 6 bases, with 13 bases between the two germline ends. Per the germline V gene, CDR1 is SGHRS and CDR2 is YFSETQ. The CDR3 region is CASSRDTEAGELFF. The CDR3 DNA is TGCGCCAGCAGCCGGGACACCGAGGCCGGGGAGCTGTTTTTT.

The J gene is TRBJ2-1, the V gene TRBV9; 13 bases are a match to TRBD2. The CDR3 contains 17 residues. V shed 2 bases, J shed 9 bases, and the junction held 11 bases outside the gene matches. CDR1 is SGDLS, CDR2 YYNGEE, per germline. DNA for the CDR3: TGTGCCAGCAGCGTCGATCTAGGACTAGCGGGAGCGGGTGAGCAGTTCTTC. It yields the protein CASSVDLGLAGAGEQFF.

The CDR3 reads CASSSLDTLNTEAFF. The CDR3 DNA reads TGTGCCAGCAGCTCCCTAGACACGTTGAACACTGAAGCTTTCTTT. The gene calls are TRBV7-9 and TRBJ1-1; unclear D gene. The CDR3 has 15 residues. The germline V gene encodes CDR1 SEHNR and CDR2 FQNEAQ (reference sequence). V lost 4 bases and J lost 0, with 12 bases in between. The full variable domain, in which reference TRBV7-9 and TRBJ1-1 provide the parts outside the CDR3, is DTGVSQNPRHKITKRGQNVTFRCDPISEHNRLYWYRQTLGQGPEFLTYFQNEAQLEKSRLLSDRFSAERPKGSFSTLEIQRTEQGDSAMYLCASSSLDTLNTEAFFGQGTRLTVV.

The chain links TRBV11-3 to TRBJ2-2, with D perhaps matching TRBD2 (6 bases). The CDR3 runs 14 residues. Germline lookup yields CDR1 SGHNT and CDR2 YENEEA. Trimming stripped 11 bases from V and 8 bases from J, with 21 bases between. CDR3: CAGSSEAGGGELFF. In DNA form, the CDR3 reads TGTGCCGGATCGAGCGAGGCCGGAGGGGGGGAGCTGTTTTTT.

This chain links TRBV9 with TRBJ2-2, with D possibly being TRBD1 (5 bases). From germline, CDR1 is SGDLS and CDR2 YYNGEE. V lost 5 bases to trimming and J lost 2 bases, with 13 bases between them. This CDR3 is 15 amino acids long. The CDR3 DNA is TGTGCCAGCAGGGGTAGTCAGGGAAACACCGGGGAGCTGTTTTTT. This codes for CASRGSQGNTGELFF.

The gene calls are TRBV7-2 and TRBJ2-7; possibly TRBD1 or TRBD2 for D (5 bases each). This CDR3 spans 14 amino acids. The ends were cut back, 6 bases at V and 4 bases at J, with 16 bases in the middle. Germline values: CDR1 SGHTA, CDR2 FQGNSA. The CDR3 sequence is CASRPPGPSYEQYF. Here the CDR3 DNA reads TGTGCCAGCAGACCACCGGGACCATCATACGAGCAGTACTTC. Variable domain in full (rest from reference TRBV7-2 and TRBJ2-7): GAGVSQSPSNKVTEKGKDVELRCDPISGHTALYWYRQSLGQGLEFLIYFQGNSAPDKSGLPSDRFSAERTGGSVSTLTIQRTQQEDSAVYLCASRPPGPSYEQYFGPGTRLTVT.

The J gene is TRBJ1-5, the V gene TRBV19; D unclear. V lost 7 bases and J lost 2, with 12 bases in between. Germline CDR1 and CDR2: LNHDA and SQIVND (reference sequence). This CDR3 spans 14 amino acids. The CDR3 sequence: CASKSSLGNQPQHF. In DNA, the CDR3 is TGTGCCAGTAAGAGCAGTCTCGGCAATCAGCCCCAGCATTTT.